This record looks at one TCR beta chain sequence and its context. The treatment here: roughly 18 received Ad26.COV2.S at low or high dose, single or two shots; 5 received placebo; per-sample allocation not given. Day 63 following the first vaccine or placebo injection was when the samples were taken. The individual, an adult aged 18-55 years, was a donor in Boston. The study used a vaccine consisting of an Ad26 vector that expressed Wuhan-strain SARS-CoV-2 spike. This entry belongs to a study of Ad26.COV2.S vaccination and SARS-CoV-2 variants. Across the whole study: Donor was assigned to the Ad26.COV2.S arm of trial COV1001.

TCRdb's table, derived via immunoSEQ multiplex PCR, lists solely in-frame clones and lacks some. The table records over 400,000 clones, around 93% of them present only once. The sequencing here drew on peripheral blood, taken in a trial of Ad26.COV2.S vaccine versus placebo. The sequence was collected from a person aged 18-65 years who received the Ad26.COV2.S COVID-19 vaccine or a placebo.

The CDR3 sequence: CASSQSGTSGGAVETQYF. CDR3 nucleotide sequence: TGTGCCAGCAGCCAAAGCGGGACTAGCGGGGGGGCGGTAGAGACCCAGTACTTC. The chain joins TRBV7-2 to TRBJ2-5; 16 bases are a match to TRBD2. V lost 5 bases and J lost 4; bases outside the gene matches: 10. This CDR3 has 18 residues. The V gene's germline CDR1 is SGHTA and CDR2 FQGNSA. Using reference TRBV7-2 and TRBJ2-5 for the parts outside the CDR3, the full variable domain is GAGVSQSPSNKVTEKGKDVELRCDPISGHTALYWYRQSLGQGLEFLIYFQGNSAPDKSGLPSDRFSAERTGGSVSTLTIQRTQQEDSAVYLCASSQSGTSGGAVETQYFGPGTRLLVL.